The clone carrying this T cell receptor (beta chain) was found many times. V lost 4 bases and J 9 bases, leaving 15 bases between the germline ends. CDR1 and CDR2 (germline): MDHEN, SYDVKM. The CDR3 spans 14 residues. These data are taken from a study of CD8+ T cells in alopecia areata. Across the study: Treatment comprised oral tofacitinib, 5 to 10 mg twice daily, in treated patients.

It was cDNA, reverse transcribed from extracted RNA, that served as the sequencing template. Some clones are missing from TCRdb's copy, which holds only in-frame ones; the method was immunoSEQ multiplex PCR. The table has around 140,000 clones, 40% to 55% seen once; the top ten hold approximately 1%. The source material was CD4+ T cells sorted from blood, sampled at week 0. The chain joins TRBV28 to TRBJ2-2; no clear D. This sequence originates from a human donor with alopecia areata. The DNA for the CDR3 is TGTGCCAGCAGTTCATCCTCTATTCTGCGGGAGCTGTTTTTT. It codes for CASSSSSILRELFF.